Listed below are T cell receptor beta chains from one sample, sequenced in a study of blood T cell repertoires in COVID-19. Clones were read by immunoSEQ multiplex PCR, and TCRdb kept only the in-frame ones, dropping some. Of some 130,000 clones in the sample, around 80% were seen once. The sequencing sample was made of peripheral blood. These receptors were taken from a man of 80 years or more with acute or convalescent COVID-19. The CDR3 runs from the conserved cysteine through the conserved F or W. The order of the fields is CDR3 protein, CDR3 DNA, J gene, clone size, D gene, V gene. D genes are given only for firm matches. Clone size is shown for a subset of rows, as once, few, many or a class of expanded clone.

CDR3: CASSFGSQSTYEQYF
DNA: TGTGCCAGTAGTTTTGGGAGTCAATCAACCTACGAGCAGTACTTC
J: TRBJ2-7
size: .
D: .
V: TRBV19

CDR3: CASSLGGTNEKLFF
DNA: TGCGCCAGCAGCTTGGGAGGAACTAATGAAAAACTGTTTTTT
J: TRBJ1-4
size: .
D: .
V: TRBV5-1

CDR3: CASSPGTGSDTQYF
DNA: TGTGCCAGCAGCCCTGGGACAGGGAGTGATACGCAGTATTTT
J: TRBJ2-3
size: .
D: TRBD1
V: TRBV11-2

CDR3: CASSSGGREQYF
DNA: TGTGCCAGCAGTTCCGGGGGGAGGGAGCAGTACTTC
J: TRBJ2-7
size: .
D: TRBD2
V: TRBV3-1/TRBV3-2

CDR3: CASSAGTGVGRTEAFF
DNA: TGTGCCAGCAGTGCCGGGACAGGGGTAGGTAGGACTGAAGCTTTCTTT
J: TRBJ1-1
size: .
D: TRBD1
V: TRBV2

CDR3: CASSPYSSAGGSDEQFF
DNA: TGTGCCAGCTCACCGTACTCTTCAGCGGGGGGGAGCGATGAGCAGTTCTTC
J: TRBJ2-1
size: .
D: TRBD2
V: TRBV18

CDR3: CASSKLQGLGGNTEAFF
DNA: TGTGCCAGCAGCAAGCTACAGGGGCTAGGGGGGAACACTGAAGCTTTCTTT
J: TRBJ1-1
size: .
D: TRBD1
V: TRBV5-4

CDR3: CASSGLPANTGELFF
DNA: TGTGCCAGCAGTGGACTGCCCGCGAACACCGGGGAGCTGTTTTTT
J: TRBJ2-2
size: .
D: .
V: TRBV2

CDR3: CASSIGQGGSTDTQYF
DNA: TGTGCCAGTAGTATAGGACAGGGTGGAAGCACAGATACGCAGTATTTT
J: TRBJ2-3
size: once
D: TRBD1
V: TRBV19

CDR3: CASSLVIALNTEAFF
DNA: TGTGCCAGCAGCTTAGTGATAGCCTTGAACACTGAAGCTTTCTTT
J: TRBJ1-1
size: .
D: .
V: TRBV7-2

CDR3: CASSLRDRVTDTQYF
DNA: TGTGCCAGCAGCTTAAGGGACAGGGTAACAGATACGCAGTATTTT
J: TRBJ2-3
size: .
D: TRBD1
V: TRBV7-3

CDR3: CASSVEVTGSEAFF
DNA: TGTGCCAGCAGCGTAGAAGTGACAGGCTCTGAAGCTTTCTTT
J: TRBJ1-1
size: .
D: .
V: TRBV9

CDR3: CASSRSSSTNEKLFF
DNA: TGTGCCAGCAGCCGTTCGTCCTCAACTAATGAAAAACTGTTTTTT
J: TRBJ1-4
size: .
D: .
V: TRBV5-4

CDR3: CASSLAGGGEQYF
DNA: TGTGCCAGCAGCTTAGCGGGGGGGGGCGAGCAGTACTTC
J: TRBJ2-7
size: .
D: TRBD2
V: TRBV7-6

CDR3: CASSQVSGSRRGGYTF
DNA: TGTGCCAGCAGCCAAGTTTCAGGCAGCCGACGGGGAGGCTACACCTTC
J: TRBJ1-2
size: .
D: .
V: TRBV3-1/TRBV3-2

CDR3: CASSLELGRTYEQYF
DNA: TGTGCCAGCAGCTTAGAGTTGGGTAGGACTTACGAGCAGTACTTC
J: TRBJ2-7
size: .
D: .
V: TRBV7-9

CDR3: CASSQASSGGAEQYF
DNA: TGTGCCAGCAGCCAAGCGTCAAGCGGGGGGGCCGAGCAGTACTTC
J: TRBJ2-7
size: .
D: TRBD2
V: TRBV3-1/TRBV3-2

CDR3: CASSLSDQPQHF
DNA: TGTGCCAGCAGTTTATCGGATCAGCCCCAGCATTTT
J: TRBJ1-5
size: .
D: .
V: TRBV12-3/TRBV12-4

CDR3: CASRGGKANTEAFF
DNA: TGTGCCAGCAGAGGGGGTAAGGCGAACACTGAAGCTTTCTTT
J: TRBJ1-1
size: .
D: .
V: TRBV2

CDR3: CASSLAWQGGHEQYF
DNA: TGTGCCAGCAGCTTAGCGTGGCAGGGAGGCCACGAGCAGTACTTC
J: TRBJ2-7
size: .
D: .
V: TRBV7-9

CDR3: CASSQELARQGGQGYTF
DNA: TGTGCCAGCAGCCAAGAACTGGCTAGACAGGGCGGTCAAGGCTACACCTTC
J: TRBJ1-2
size: .
D: TRBD1
V: TRBV3-1/TRBV3-2

CDR3: CASSLPGFIAEAFF
DNA: TGTGCCAGCAGCTTACCAGGGTTTATCGCTGAAGCTTTCTTT
J: TRBJ1-1
size: .
D: .
V: TRBV7-9

CDR3: CASRAGGGLYEQYF
DNA: TGTGCCAGCAGGGCAGGGGGCGGGCTCTACGAGCAGTACTTC
J: TRBJ2-7
size: .
D: TRBD1
V: TRBV2

CDR3: CASSYPQGASFF
DNA: TGTGCCAGCTCATATCCCCAGGGGGCCTCGTTCTTC
J: TRBJ2-1
size: .
D: TRBD1
V: TRBV18

CDR3: CASSLAGRAGRSYEQYF
DNA: TGTGCCAGCAGCTTAGCCGGCCGGGCCGGGAGGAGCTACGAGCAGTACTTC
J: TRBJ2-7
size: .
D: TRBD2
V: TRBV7-9